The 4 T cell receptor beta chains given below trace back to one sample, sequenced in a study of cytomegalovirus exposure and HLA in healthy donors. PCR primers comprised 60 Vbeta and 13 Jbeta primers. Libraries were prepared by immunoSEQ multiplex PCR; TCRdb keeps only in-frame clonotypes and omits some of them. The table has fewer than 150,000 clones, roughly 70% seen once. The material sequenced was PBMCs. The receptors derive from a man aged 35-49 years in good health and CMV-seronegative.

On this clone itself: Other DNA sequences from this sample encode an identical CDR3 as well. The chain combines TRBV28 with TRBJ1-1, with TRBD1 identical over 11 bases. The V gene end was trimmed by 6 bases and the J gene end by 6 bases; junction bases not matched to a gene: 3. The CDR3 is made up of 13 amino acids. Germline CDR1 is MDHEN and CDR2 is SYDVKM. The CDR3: CASSSGQGAEAFF. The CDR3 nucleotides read TGTGCCAGCAGCTCGGGACAGGGGGCTGAAGCTTTCTTT.

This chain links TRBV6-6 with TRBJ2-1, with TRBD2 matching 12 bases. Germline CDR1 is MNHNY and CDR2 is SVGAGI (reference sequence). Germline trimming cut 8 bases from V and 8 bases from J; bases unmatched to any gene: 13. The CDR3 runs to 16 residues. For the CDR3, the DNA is TGTGCCAGCCGCGTAGACCGACTAGCGGGGGACGATGAGCAGTTCTTC. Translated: CASRVDRLAGDDEQFF.

The CDR3 region has the DNA TGCGCCAGCAGCCAAGGACAGGGGGCGTTCGAGCAGTACTTC. Encoded protein: CASSQGQGAFEQYF. The chain joins TRBV4-3 to TRBJ2-7; the match to TRBD1 covers 10 bases. The length of the CDR3 is 14 residues. Germline CDR1 and CDR2: LGHNA and YSLEER. V was clipped by 1 base and J by 6 bases; unmatched bases: 3.

Here the CDR3 DNA reads TGTGCCAGCAGTGACCAGGGATATAGCAATCAGCCCCAGCATTTT. Amino acid sequence: CASSDQGYSNQPQHF. This chain connects TRBV6-4 to TRBJ1-5; D might be TRBD1 (5 bases). The CDR3 runs to 15 residues. V dropped 2 bases and J dropped 0 bases, with 8 bases sitting between them. CDR1 is MRHNA and CDR2 is SNTAGT in the germline V gene.